This T cell receptor beta chain derives from a study of blood T cell repertoires in COVID-19. Overall study: Samples representing acute and convalescent COVID-19 were sourced from the United States, Italy and Spain. T cells, B-cell-depleted T cells, or PBMCs supplied cDNA or gDNA.

As handled by the study authors: Reference gene primer amplification yielded estimated nucleated cell counts. Generated by immunoSEQ multiplex PCR, the TCRdb table keeps only in-frame clones and is missing some. Clone size and V and J calls were adopted from that table, with D and trimming inferred from the DNA. Among roughly 160,000 clones, about 86% were seen once, and the ten largest hold roughly 7%. CDR3 length: 15 amino acids. Germline CDR1 and CDR2: MNHEY and SVGAGI. The V and J ends lost 5 bases and 9 bases, in that order; junction bases with no gene match: 8. The TCR was taken from a man aged 45-65 years with active or convalescent COVID-19. The chain combines TRBV6-5 with TRBJ1-4; TRBD1 aligns across 11 bases. Specimen: peripheral blood. CDR3 loop: CASSPGGQGAQKLFF. The CDR3 bases are TGTGCCAGCAGTCCCGGCGGACAGGGGGCCCAAAAACTGTTTTTT.